The following is a T cell receptor (beta chain) sequence with its context. Those enrolled, adults aged 18 to 89 years, came from about two dozen US areas. These data belong to a study of blood T cell repertoires in COVID-19. Generated by immunoSEQ multiplex PCR, the TCRdb table keeps only in-frame clones and is missing some. Among around 450,000 clones listed, roughly 87% were seen once. V was clipped by 3 bases and J by 4 bases, with 9 bases between them. Germline CDR1 LGHNA, CDR2 YSLEER. The CDR3 loop spans 13 amino acids. V gene TRBV4-3 combines with J gene TRBJ1-1, with D unresolved. Sequenced sample: PBMCs or T cells enriched from blood (not recorded which). The TCR originated in a woman in her late teens or twenties with acute COVID-19. CDR3 sequence: CASSHQTGTEAFF. The CDR3 DNA reads TGCGCCAGCAGCCACCAGACGGGCACTGAAGCTTTCTTT.